This T cell receptor (beta chain) was documented in a study of regulatory T cells in long-lasting Graves disease. Study-wide points: It was in persistent disease that TRBV28, TRBJ1-2 and TRBJ2-5 were favored.

Germline V CDR1 and CDR2: SGHAT, FQNNGV. The V gene lost 0 bases and the J gene lost 5 bases, with 16 bases spanning the gap. The CDR3 totals 16 residues. Specified time point: newly diagnosed GD, antithyroid drugs for less than 3 months. Following extraction of RNA from PBMCs, that RNA was used to make the TCR library. CDR3 regions were amplified by Arm-PCR using iRepertoire HTBI primers to build TCR beta libraries. TCRdb fed the multiplex PCR reads into MiXCR, producing one record per CDR3 protein. This sample carries about 530,000 distinct CDR3 sequences, roughly a sixth of them seen once, and the ten largest clones take approximately 25%. This clonotype was recorded at least ten times. The antigen remains unidentified. These same data were also listed under a study on T cells in Graves' hyperthyroidism and ophthalmopathy.

The specimen was peripheral blood mononuclear cells (PBMCs), collected at new diagnosis, from a patient treated with antithyroid drugs. This receptor was identified in a woman aged 35 to 60 with Graves disease. This rearrangement joins TRBV11-2 to TRBJ2-5, with D possibly matching TRBD2 (6 bases). CDR3 sequence reads: CASSLDPRGGGETQYF. The CDR3 DNA reads as TGTGCCAGCAGCTTAGACCCTAGGGGTGGGGGGGAGACCCAGTACTTC.